Below are 31 T cell receptor beta chains sequenced from a single sample in a study of blood T cell repertoires in COVID-19. Sequencing was performed with immunoSEQ multiplex PCR; in TCRdb, only in-frame clones are kept and a portion is missing. The data hold some 530,000 clones, with about 88% observed a single time. The specimen sequenced was PBMCs or T cells enriched from blood (not recorded which). The receptors originated from a woman aged 60-75 years who had recovered from COVID-19.

Only a few counts were recorded for this clone. The gene calls are TRBV5-6 and TRBJ1-2, with D perhaps TRBD1 (5 bases). From germline, CDR1 is SGHDT and CDR2 YYEEEE. Trimming stripped 4 bases from V and 5 bases from J, with 18 bases between. This CDR3 has 15 amino acids. This chain's CDR3 is CASSRMTEAWYGYTF. Written as DNA, the CDR3 is TGTGCCAGCAGCCGAATGACAGAGGCTTGGTATGGCTACACCTTC.

J is TRBJ2-5 and V is TRBV12-5, with a tentative D call TRBD1 (6 bases). CDR1 and CDR2 from the germline V gene are LGHNT and FRNRAP. Trimming removed 1 base from V and 4 bases from J, with 22 bases in between. CDR3 length: 18 residues. The CDR3 loop is CASGLAPGIEGDRETQYF. DNA for the CDR3: TGTGCTAGTGGTTTGGCCCCGGGTATCGAGGGGGATCGAGAGACCCAGTACTTC.

The V gene is TRBV11-2, the J gene TRBJ2-2; TRBD2 matches at 12 bases. The CDR3 runs to 17 residues. Germline V CDR1 and CDR2: SGHAT, FQNNGV. The V segment lost 5 bases and the J segment 1 base; nucleotides outside the gene matches: 5. The CDR3 region is CASSRGGLAGNTGELFF. CDR3 nucleotides: TGTGCCAGCAGCCGGGGGGGACTAGCGGGGAACACCGGGGAGCTGTTTTTT. Full variable domain (remainder filled in from reference TRBV11-2 and TRBJ2-2): EAGVAQSPRYKIIEKRQSVAFWCNPISGHATLYWYQQILGQGPKLLIQFQNNGVVDDSQLPKDRFSAERLKGVDSTLKIQPAKLEDSAVYLCASSRGGLAGNTGELFFGEGSRLTVL.

This clone turned up a few times. The chain recombines TRBV30 with TRBJ2-7; D may be TRBD1 (6 bases). The CDR3 sequence is 14 residues long. V shed 2 bases and J shed 1 base, with 12 bases lying between them. Germline V gene data show CDR1 as GTSNPN and CDR2 as SVGIG (reference sequence). The CDR3 sequence is CAWSLPGASYEQYF. The CDR3 region has the DNA TGTGCCTGGAGTCTCCCAGGGGCATCCTACGAGCAGTACTTC.

J is TRBJ2-2 and V is TRBV5-6; the D gene is possibly TRBD2 (5 bases). Per germline, CDR1 SGHDT and CDR2 YYEEEE. The V and J ends lost 5 bases and 7 bases respectively, with 12 bases between them. The CDR3 is 13 amino acids. The CDR3 bases are TGTGCCAGCAGGGAACTCGGAGGCGGGGAGCTGTTTTTT. It encodes CASRELGGGELFF.

CDR3 nucleotides: TGTGCCACCAGTGATTTAGGACGGGGGTCTGGGGCCAACGTCCTGACTTTC. Protein sequence: CATSDLGRGSGANVLTF. The rearrangement links TRBV24-1 to TRBJ2-6, with D possibly being TRBD2 (6 bases). The V and J ends lost 1 base and 1 base respectively, with 10 bases between them. The CDR3 runs 17 residues. Germline-derived CDR1 and CDR2 are KGHDR and SFDVKD.

The chain carries TRBV12-3 or TRBV12-4 and TRBJ2-5; D gene uncertain. The V end was cut by 4 bases, the J end by 5 bases, with 11 bases between. The CDR3 spans 13 residues. The CDR3 loop reads CASSYTETETQYF. The CDR3 nucleotides read TGTGCCAGCAGTTACACGGAGACTGAGACCCAGTACTTC.

The CDR3 DNA sequence: TGTGCCAGCAGCTTGGTGCGTCAGGGAATGTATGGCTACACCTTC. It yields the protein CASSLVRQGMYGYTF. The chain combines TRBV5-4 with TRBJ1-2; D is perhaps TRBD1 (5 bases). This CDR3 has 15 residues. The V gene's germline CDR1 is SGHNT and CDR2 YYREEE (reference sequence). The V end was cut by 0 bases, the J end by 5 bases, with 14 bases between.

This chain connects TRBV2 to TRBJ2-3, with 9 nucleotides matching TRBD2. Per the germline V gene, CDR1 is SNHLY and CDR2 is FYNNEI. The CDR3 is 15 amino acids. Unmatched junction bases numbered 3, after V lost 3 bases and J lost 2 bases. This chain's CDR3 is CASSDLAGFTDTQYF. The CDR3 coding sequence is TGTGCCAGCAGTGATCTAGCGGGATTCACAGATACGCAGTATTTT.

The chain links TRBV19 to TRBJ1-1; TRBD1 aligns across 7 bases. The CDR3 has 14 residues. J lost 0 bases, V lost 5 bases, and 3 bases had no gene match. Germline lookup yields CDR1 LNHDA and CDR2 SQIVND (reference sequence). CDR3 sequence reads: CASSPTGLNTEAFF. In DNA, the CDR3 is TGTGCCAGTAGTCCGACAGGGTTGAACACTGAAGCTTTCTTT.

The rearrangement links TRBV21-1 to TRBJ2-7; TRBD1, the table's D call, was not compared with the DNA. TRBV21-1 is described as a pseudogene. The CDR3 spans 18 residues. The CDR3 spells CASSKGIRTGGNSYEQYF. The CDR3 coding sequence is TGTGCCAGCAGCAAAGGAATCAGGACAGGGGGGAACTCCTACGAGCAGTACTTC.

The count of this clone is one. The chain recombines TRBV9 with TRBJ2-1; 12 bases match TRBD2. After removal of 3 bases from V and 7 bases from J, the junction contained 2 bases not matched to a gene. Germline-derived CDR1 and CDR2 are SGDLS and YYNGEE. The CDR3 spans 14 residues. The CDR3 here is CASSASGGENEQFF. As DNA, the CDR3 is TGTGCCAGCAGCGCTAGCGGGGGGGAAAATGAGCAGTTCTTC.

This chain uses TRBV2 with TRBJ1-6; TRBD1 might be the D (6 bases). The V end lost 7 bases, the J end lost 7 bases, and 11 bases lay between the germline ends. Germline CDR1 is SNHLY and CDR2 is FYNNEI. The CDR3 loop spans 13 amino acids. As DNA, the CDR3 is TGTGCCAGCAAAACAGGGACAAATTCACCCCTCCACTTT. Translating gives CASKTGTNSPLHF.

This sequence joins TRBV6-5 and TRBJ1-1; TRBD1 agrees at 7 bases. The CDR3 extends over 14 amino acids. V gave up 5 bases and J gave up 1 base; unmatched junction bases: 4. In germline, CDR1 is MNHEY, CDR2 SVGAGI. The CDR3 sequence: CASSLGQANTEAFF. DNA of the CDR3: TGTGCCAGCAGTCTCGGACAGGCGAACACTGAAGCTTTCTTT.

The chain couples TRBV6-5 to TRBJ2-7, with TRBD2 identical over 7 bases. The germline gives CDR1 MNHEY, CDR2 SVGAGI. J gave up 6 bases and V 7 bases, and 12 bases lay outside the gene matches. The CDR3 runs to 14 residues. CDR3 DNA: TGTGCCAGCAACACGGGACTAAGCCCGTTCGAGCAGTACTTC. Protein sequence: CASNTGLSPFEQYF.

The chain is built from TRBV12-3 or TRBV12-4 and TRBJ2-3; possibly TRBD2 for D (6 bases). The CDR3 is made up of 13 amino acids. Deletions cut 6 bases from V and 0 bases from J, with 7 bases between. Written as DNA, the CDR3 is TGTGCCAGCAGGGGGACTAGCACAGATACGCAGTATTTT. Translating gives CASRGTSTDTQYF.

There are a few counts of this clone. The chain combines TRBV28 with TRBJ1-2, with 9 positions matching TRBD1. Germline loops: CDR1 MDHEN, CDR2 SYDVKM. The length of the CDR3 is 14 residues. J was trimmed by 3 bases and V by 5 bases; bases with no gene match: 4. The CDR3 DNA reads as TGTGCCAGCAGTACAACAGGGGGCGACTATGGCTACACCTTC. Its translation: CASSTTGGDYGYTF.

This rearrangement joins TRBV6-2 or TRBV6-3 to TRBJ2-5; TRBD2 matches 7 bases. CDR3 size: 19 residues. V was pared by 4 bases and J by 3 bases, with 20 bases of the junction left unmatched. Germline assignment: CDR1 MNHEY and CDR2 SVGEGT. For the CDR3, the DNA is TGTGCCAGCAGTTTCACCCCGCCGTCGACGGTGGGGGGGGAAGAGACCCAGTACTTC. Amino acids: CASSFTPPSTVGGEETQYF.

This chain uses TRBV7-2 with TRBJ2-7; 9 bases align to TRBD2. Germline loops: CDR1 SGHTA, CDR2 FQGNSA. V was pared by 2 bases and J by 9 bases, with 8 bases of the junction left unmatched. CDR3 length equals 14 residues. CDR3 in amino acids: CASSLLAGPAGQYF. DNA of the CDR3: TGTGCCAGCAGCTTACTAGCGGGGCCCGCGGGGCAGTACTTC.

The J gene is TRBJ1-4, the V gene TRBV2; D perhaps matches TRBD1 (5 bases). The CDR3 contains 13 residues. Trimming cost V 8 bases and J 8 bases, with 15 bases left between them. Germline assignment: CDR1 SNHLY and CDR2 FYNNEI. CDR3 in DNA: TGTGCCAGCCGGACAACCCCGAGGGAAAAACTGTTTTTT. Protein sequence: CASRTTPREKLFF.

The chain recombines TRBV3-1 (or the pseudogene TRBV3-2) with TRBJ1-6; TRBD1 matches at 9 bases. V was clipped by 4 bases and J by 8 bases; unmatched bases: 0. The CDR3 consists of 13 residues. The V gene's germline CDR1 is LGHDT and CDR2 YNNKEL (reference sequence). In nucleotides, the CDR3 is TGTGCCAGCAGCCGGGACAGGGATTCACCCCTCCACTTT. As protein: CASSRDRDSPLHF.

The gene calls are TRBV28 and TRBJ2-5; 8 bases match TRBD1. J was trimmed by 7 bases and V by 3 bases; bases with no gene match: 13. Looked up from germline, CDR1 is MDHEN and CDR2 is SYDVKM. The CDR3 has 16 residues. DNA of the CDR3: TGTGCCAGCAGTTTCCCCCGGACAGGGCGGAAGGTGACCCAGTACTTC. Its translation: CASSFPRTGRKVTQYF.

This clone was detected a few times. This CDR3 is also generated by other DNA sequences in the sample. V and J are TRBV4-1 and TRBJ2-7; 11 bases map to TRBD2. Germline V gene sequence: CDR1 MGHRA, CDR2 YSYEKL. Germline trimming cut 4 bases from V and 3 bases from J; bases unmatched to any gene: 5. This CDR3 contains 15 residues. CDR3 in amino acids: CASSPGLAGGYEQYF. As DNA, the CDR3 is TGCGCCAGCAGCCCTGGACTAGCGGGCGGCTACGAGCAGTACTTC.

This clone was recorded only once. The rearrangement links TRBV24-1 to TRBJ1-1; D unresolved. Germline-derived CDR1 and CDR2 are KGHDR and SFDVKD. The CDR3 runs to 13 residues. V was pared by 5 bases and J by 3 bases, with 9 bases between. The DNA of the CDR3 is TGTGCCACCAGTGGGTCTACCGACACTGAAGCTTTCTTT. Translation: CATSGSTDTEAFF.

The V call is TRBV7-9, the J call TRBJ2-7; 12 bases are a match to TRBD2. V trimming: 5 bases; J trimming: 4 bases; junction bases outside the gene matches: 6. The CDR3 spans 15 residues. From germline, CDR1 is SEHNR and CDR2 FQNEAQ (reference sequence). CDR3 sequence: CASSRTSGVFYEQYF. The DNA of the CDR3 is TGTGCCAGCAGCCGGACTAGCGGGGTATTTTACGAGCAGTACTTC.

The rearrangement joins TRBV5-3 to TRBJ1-5; 8 positions agree with TRBD1. TRBV5-3 is marked as an open reading frame, function uncertain. After removal of 0 bases from V and 1 base from J, the junction contained 12 bases not matched to a gene. This CDR3 comprises 19 residues. CDR3 DNA: TGTGCCAGAAGCTTGGGGGTGTTGGGACAGGCCGGGAGCAATCAGCCCCAGCATTTT. It is translated as CARSLGVLGQAGSNQPQHF.

The V and J genes are TRBV11-2 and TRBJ1-3; tentatively, D is TRBD1 (5 bases). CDR1 SGHAT and CDR2 FQNNGV come from the germline V gene. The CDR3 totals 15 residues. Trimming cost V 0 bases and J 2 bases, with 8 bases left between them. DNA for the CDR3: TGTGCCAGCAGCTTAGAGCGGGGCACTGGAAACACCATATATTTT. Translating it yields CASSLERGTGNTIYF.

The chain carries TRBV9 and TRBJ1-1; D gene unclear. Germline assignment: CDR1 SGDLS and CDR2 YYNGEE. The V end lost 1 base, the J end lost 4 bases, and 11 bases lay between the germline ends. CDR3 length: 14 residues. The CDR3 bases are TGTGCCAGCAGCGTAAAGGCGGCTGGCACTGAAGCTTTCTTT. Residues: CASSVKAAGTEAFF.

This clone was observed a handful of times. This chain links TRBV5-1 with TRBJ2-1; D is possibly TRBD1 (6 bases). Deletions cut 5 bases from V and 8 bases from J, with 17 bases between. The CDR3 is made up of 14 amino acids. Germline V CDR1 and CDR2: SGHRS, YFSETQ. Here the CDR3 reads CASSLRQAGDEQFF. The CDR3 bases are TGCGCCAGCAGTTTGCGACAGGCAGGGGATGAGCAGTTCTTC.

The chain couples TRBV30 to TRBJ1-1; TRBD1 agrees at 8 bases. CDR1 is GTSNPN, CDR2 SVGIG, per germline (reference sequence). There are 13 residues in the CDR3. With 2 bases clipped from V and 10 bases from J, the junction kept 9 bases outside the gene matches. The CDR3 bases are TGTGCCTGGAGTCCGGACAGGGTGGGAAGAGCTTTCTTT. Residues: CAWSPDRVGRAFF.

Remarks on this clone: Other DNA sequences in the sample encode the same CDR3. The V and J genes are TRBV24-1 and TRBJ2-5; 7 nucleotides agree with TRBD1. Germline-derived CDR1 and CDR2 are KGHDR and SFDVKD. The trim removed 6 bases at V and 1 base at J, leaving 4 bases unmatched. The CDR3 is 14 residues long. This chain's CDR3 is CATSPPGGQETQYF. In nucleotides, the CDR3 is TGTGCCACCAGTCCTCCAGGGGGCCAAGAGACCCAGTACTTC.